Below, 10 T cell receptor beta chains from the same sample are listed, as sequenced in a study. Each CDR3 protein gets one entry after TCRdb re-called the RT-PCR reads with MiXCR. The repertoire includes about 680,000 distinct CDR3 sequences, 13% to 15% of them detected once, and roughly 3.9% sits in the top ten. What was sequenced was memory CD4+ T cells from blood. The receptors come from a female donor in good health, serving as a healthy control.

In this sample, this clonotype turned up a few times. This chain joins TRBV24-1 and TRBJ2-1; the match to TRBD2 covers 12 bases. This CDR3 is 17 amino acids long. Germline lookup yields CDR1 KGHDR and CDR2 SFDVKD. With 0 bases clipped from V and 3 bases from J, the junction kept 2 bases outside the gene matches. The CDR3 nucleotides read TGTGCCACCAGTGATTTGCAACTAGCGGGAGGCTACAATGAGCAGTTCTTC. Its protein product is CATSDLQLAGGYNEQFF.

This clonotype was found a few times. CDR3 protein: CASSDSPLAPYNEQFF. CDR3 in DNA: TGTGCCAGCAGTGACTCGCCACTAGCCCCCTACAATGAGCAGTTCTTC. The rearrangement uses TRBV6-4 and TRBJ2-1; maybe TRBD2 (6 bases). Trimming stripped 0 bases from V and 2 bases from J, with 11 bases between. Germline CDR1 is MRHNA and CDR2 is SNTAGT. CDR3 length equals 16 residues.

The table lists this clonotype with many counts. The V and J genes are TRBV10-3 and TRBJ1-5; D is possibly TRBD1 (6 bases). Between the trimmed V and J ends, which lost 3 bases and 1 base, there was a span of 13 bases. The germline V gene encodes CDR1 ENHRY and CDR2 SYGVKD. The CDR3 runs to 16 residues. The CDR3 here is CAISDGGAGSNQPQHF. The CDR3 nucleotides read TGTGCCATCAGTGACGGGGGGGCAGGCAGCAATCAGCCCCAGCATTTT.

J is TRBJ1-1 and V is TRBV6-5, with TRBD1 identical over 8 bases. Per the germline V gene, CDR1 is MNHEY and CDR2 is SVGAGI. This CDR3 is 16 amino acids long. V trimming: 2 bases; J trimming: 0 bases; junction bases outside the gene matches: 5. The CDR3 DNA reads TGTGCCAGCAGTTACAGGCAGGGGGCGGTGAACACTGAAGCTTTCTTT. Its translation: CASSYRQGAVNTEAFF.

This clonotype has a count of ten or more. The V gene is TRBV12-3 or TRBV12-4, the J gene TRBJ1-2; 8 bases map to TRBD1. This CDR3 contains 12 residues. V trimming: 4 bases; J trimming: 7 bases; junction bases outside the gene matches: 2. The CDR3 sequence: CASSSDRAGYTF. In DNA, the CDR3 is TGTGCCAGCAGTTCGGACAGGGCTGGCTACACCTTC.

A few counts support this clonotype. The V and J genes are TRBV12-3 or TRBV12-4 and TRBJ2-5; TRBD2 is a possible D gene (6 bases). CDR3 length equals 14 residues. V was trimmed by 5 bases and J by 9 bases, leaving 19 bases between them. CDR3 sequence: CASSAGLEGVPQYF. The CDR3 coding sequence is TGTGCCAGCAGTGCCGGGCTGGAGGGAGTCCCCCAGTACTTC.

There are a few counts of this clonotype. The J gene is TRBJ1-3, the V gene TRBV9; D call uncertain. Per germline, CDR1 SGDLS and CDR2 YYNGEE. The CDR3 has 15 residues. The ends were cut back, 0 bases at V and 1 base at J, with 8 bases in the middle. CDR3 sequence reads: CASSVDFRSGNTIYF. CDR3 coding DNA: TGTGCCAGCAGCGTAGATTTCCGTTCTGGAAACACCATATATTTT.

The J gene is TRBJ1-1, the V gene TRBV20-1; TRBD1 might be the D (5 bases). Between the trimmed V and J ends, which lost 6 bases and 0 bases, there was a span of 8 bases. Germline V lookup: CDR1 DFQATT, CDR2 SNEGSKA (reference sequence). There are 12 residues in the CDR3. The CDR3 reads CSASQVNTEAFF. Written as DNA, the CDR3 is TGCAGTGCGTCACAGGTGAACACTGAAGCTTTCTTT.

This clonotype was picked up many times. The DNA for the CDR3 is TGCAGTGCTAGAGGCCTAGACAGGAGCTCCTACGAGCAGTACTTC. Encoded protein: CSARGLDRSSYEQYF. The rearrangement uses TRBV20-1 and TRBJ2-7; TRBD1 is a possible D gene (6 bases). Germline values: CDR1 DFQATT, CDR2 SNEGSKA (reference sequence). The CDR3 is 15 amino acids. V gave up 1 base and J gave up 0 bases, with 13 bases separating them.

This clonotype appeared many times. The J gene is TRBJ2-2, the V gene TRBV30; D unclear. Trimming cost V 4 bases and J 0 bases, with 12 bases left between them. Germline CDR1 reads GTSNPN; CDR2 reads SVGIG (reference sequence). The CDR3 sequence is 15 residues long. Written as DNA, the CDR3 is TGTGCCTGGAACCCATCCATTACGAACACCGGGGAGCTGTTTTTT. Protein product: CAWNPSITNTGELFF.